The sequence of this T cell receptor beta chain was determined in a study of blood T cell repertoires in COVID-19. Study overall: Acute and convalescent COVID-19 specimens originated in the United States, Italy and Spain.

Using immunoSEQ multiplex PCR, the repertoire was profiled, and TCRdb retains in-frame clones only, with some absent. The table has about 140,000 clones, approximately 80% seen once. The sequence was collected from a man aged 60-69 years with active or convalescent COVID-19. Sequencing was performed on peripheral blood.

The CDR3 sequence: CASSYVEGRGYGYTF. CDR3 nucleotide sequence: TGTGCCAGCAGTTACGTGGAGGGACGTGGCTATGGCTACACCTTC. This chain connects TRBV6-2 or TRBV6-3 to TRBJ1-2; weak D call: TRBD1 (5 bases). Germline V gene data show CDR1 as MNHEY and CDR2 as SVGEGT. Deletions cut 2 bases from V and 4 bases from J, with 14 bases between. The CDR3 totals 15 residues.